Below are 16 T cell receptor beta chains sequenced from a single sample in a study of blood T cell repertoires in COVID-19. The repertoire was sequenced with immunoSEQ multiplex PCR; TCRdb's copy has only in-frame clones and lacks some. The table has about 54,000 clones, about 90% seen once. Sequenced: peripheral blood. The receptor source for this set is a woman aged 55-69 years with active or convalescent COVID-19.

CDR3 protein: CASSQNSSTYSSNQPQHF. CDR3 nucleotide sequence: TGCGCCAGCAGTCAAAACAGCTCTACTTATTCTAGCAATCAGCCCCAGCATTTT. This chain links TRBV23-1 with TRBJ1-5; D gene uncertain. TRBV23-1 is filed as an ORF, its function uncertain. The CDR3 has 18 amino acids. Trimming removed 2 bases from V and 0 bases from J, with 17 bases in between.

The chain combines TRBV6-5 with TRBJ1-6; the match to TRBD1 covers 7 bases. Unmatched junction bases numbered 5, after V lost 6 bases and J lost 6 bases. The CDR3 totals 14 residues. CDR1 is MNHEY, CDR2 SVGAGI, per germline. The CDR3 coding sequence is TGTGCCAGCAGGAGGGACAGTTTTAATTCACCCCTCCACTTT. Its protein is CASRRDSFNSPLHF.

V and J are TRBV10-3 and TRBJ2-4; 7 positions agree with TRBD1. This CDR3 spans 14 amino acids. The germline V gene has CDR1 ENHRY and CDR2 SYGVKD. The J segment lost 5 bases and the V segment lost 4 bases, leaving 5 bases of the junction unmatched. The CDR3 sequence: CAISGTGRENIQYF. The CDR3 nucleotides are TGTGCCATCAGTGGGACAGGACGGGAAAACATTCAGTACTTC.

The chain couples TRBV9 to TRBJ2-5, with no clear D. This CDR3 has 13 amino acids. The V and J ends lost 4 bases and 7 bases respectively, with 14 bases between them. The germline gives CDR1 SGDLS, CDR2 YYNGEE. The CDR3 DNA sequence: TGTGCCAGCAGCCCCCTCTCCTCCGGGACCCAGTACTTC. Amino acid sequence: CASSPLSSGTQYF.

Concerning this clone itself: Other DNA sequences in this sample translate to the same CDR3. This chain joins TRBV9 and TRBJ1-5; 8 bases fit TRBD1. The CDR3 is 15 residues long. V lost 0 bases, J lost 4 bases, and 3 bases stayed unmatched. Germline CDR1 reads SGDLS; CDR2 reads YYNGEE. CDR3 sequence reads: CASSVEGQGNQPQHF. Written as DNA, the CDR3 is TGTGCCAGCAGCGTAGAAGGACAGGGTAATCAGCCCCAGCATTTT.

The J gene is TRBJ2-3, the V gene TRBV30; TRBD2 matches 8 bases. Germline CDR1 and CDR2: GTSNPN and SVGIG (reference sequence). The CDR3 runs to 13 residues. V dropped 4 bases and J dropped 3; count of bases not matched to a gene: 3. CDR3 sequence: CAWTGGGTDTQYF. Written as DNA, the CDR3 is TGTGCCTGGACGGGCGGGGGGACAGATACGCAGTATTTT.

The gene calls are TRBV29-1 and TRBJ1-1, with TRBD1 matching 7 bases. The CDR3 is made up of 12 amino acids. The J segment lost 1 base and the V segment lost 8 bases, leaving 4 bases of the junction unmatched. CDR1 and CDR2 from the germline V gene are SQVTM and ANQGSEA. In DNA form, the CDR3 reads TGCAGCACTCGGACAGGGAACACTGAAGCTTTCTTT. Encoded protein: CSTRTGNTEAFF.

This chain uses TRBV28 with TRBJ1-5, with TRBD1 matching 8 bases. This CDR3 spans 15 amino acids. V lost 2 bases and J lost 5; bases outside the gene matches: 5. CDR1 is MDHEN and CDR2 is SYDVKM in the germline V gene. This chain's CDR3 is CASSLMDREDQPQHF. CDR3 coding DNA: TGTGCCAGCAGTTTAATGGACAGGGAAGATCAGCCCCAGCATTTT.

The chain links TRBV19 to TRBJ1-2; D gene unclear. Germline-derived CDR1 and CDR2 are LNHDA and SQIVND (reference sequence). Trimming shortened V by 4 bases and J by 10 bases, and 22 bases separated the two germline ends. This CDR3 is built from 15 residues. The CDR3 bases are TGTGCCAGTAGTAAAACGGAGGTCGCACCCAAGGTCTACACCTTC. Translation gives CASSKTEVAPKVYTF.

The V and J genes are TRBV30 and TRBJ1-1; D may be TRBD1 (6 bases). Trimming stripped 3 bases from V and 4 bases from J, with 12 bases between. CDR1 is GTSNPN and CDR2 is SVGIG in the germline V gene (reference sequence). The CDR3 runs 13 residues. The CDR3, as DNA: TGTGCCTGGAGAAATACAGGGACCACTGAAGCTTTCTTT. As protein: CAWRNTGTTEAFF.

The J gene is TRBJ1-2, the V gene TRBV28; TRBD1 matches at 7 bases. CDR1 is MDHEN, CDR2 SYDVKM, per germline. V lost 6 bases to trimming and J lost 3 bases; unmatched junction nucleotides: 10. The CDR3 contains 15 residues. The CDR3 DNA reads as TGTGCCAGCAGGCAAAAGGGCAGGGGGGACTATGGCTACACCTTC. This sequence encodes CASRQKGRGDYGYTF.

The chain uses TRBV10-3 and TRBJ1-5; D is possibly TRBD1 (5 bases). Germline V gene sequence: CDR1 ENHRY, CDR2 SYGVKD. The ends were cut back, 5 bases at V and 4 bases at J, with 15 bases in the middle. The length of the CDR3 is 15 residues. The CDR3 DNA follows: TGTGCCATCAGTCCGGGGGGTGGGGCAAATCAGCCCCAGCATTTT. Translating it yields CAISPGGGANQPQHF.

The chain uses TRBV28 and TRBJ2-1, with D perhaps TRBD2 (6 bases). CDR1 is MDHEN and CDR2 is SYDVKM in the germline V gene. V lost 2 bases, J lost 0 bases, and 11 bases lay in between. The CDR3 runs to 16 residues. The CDR3 sequence is CASSLAGGSSYNEQFF. The CDR3 coding sequence is TGTGCCAGCAGTTTAGCTGGGGGGAGCTCCTACAATGAGCAGTTCTTC.

The rearrangement links TRBV30 to TRBJ1-1, with D unresolved. Looked up from germline, CDR1 is GTSNPN and CDR2 is SVGIG (reference sequence). The CDR3 contains 15 residues. Trimming stripped 4 bases from V and 1 base from J, with 16 bases between. Here the CDR3 reads CAWTRGRRGNTEAFF. CDR3 in DNA: TGTGCCTGGACCCGTGGGAGGAGAGGGAACACTGAAGCTTTCTTT.

The V call is TRBV6-5, the J call TRBJ2-7, with 7 bases that match TRBD1. The V gene's germline CDR1 is MNHEY and CDR2 SVGAGI. CDR3 length: 13 amino acids. V lost 8 bases, J lost 2 bases, and 6 bases stayed unmatched. CDR3 sequence (DNA): TGTGCCAGCTCGAGACAGGGTACCTACGAGCAGTACTTC. Its translation: CASSRQGTYEQYF.

Note on this clone: Germline is not matched at one junction end, which may reflect a read error. The gene calls are TRBV28 and TRBJ2-5, with 7 bases fitting TRBD1. The CDR3 runs 16 residues. From germline, CDR1 is MDHEN and CDR2 SYDVKM. The CDR3 is CASSFYSGQAQKTQYF. DNA of the CDR3: TGTGCCAGCAGTTTTTATTCAGGACAGGCCCAAAAGACCCAGTACTTC.